Sequencing of this T cell receptor beta chain was carried out in a study of T cells in Graves' hyperthyroidism and ophthalmopathy. It was RNA transcripts that yielded the amplified TCR beta CDR3 regions. HTBI primers were employed in a first-round RT-PCR of the TCR CDR3. MiXCR, run by TCRdb on the multiplex PCR reads, gives a single entry per CDR3 protein. The repertoire consists of about half a million distinct CDR3 sequences, with about 20% occurring once and the leading ten covering about 26%. The CDR3 is 15 residues long. Germline assignment: CDR1 MGHRA and CDR2 YSYEKL. Trimming took 4 bases from V and 6 from J, leaving 16 bases between them. It was uncontrolled infection, other autoimmune disease, pregnancy or lactation that excluded patients.

What was sequenced was blood. The V gene is TRBV4-1, the J gene TRBJ1-5, with TRBD1 as a possible D gene (5 bases). The receptor comes from a man aged 18 to 29 with Graves' hyperthyroidism. CDR3 sequence reads: CASSPRVRPTQPQHF. In DNA form, the CDR3 reads TGCGCCAGCAGCCCCAGGGTCCGACCAACTCAGCCCCAGCATTTT.